Listed below are T cell receptor beta chains from one sample, sequenced in a study of beta chain features in type 1 diabetes. Clones were sequenced by immunoSEQ multiplex PCR, and TCRdb holds only the in-frame ones, with some missing. This table has 350,000 to 450,000 clones, approximately 16% appearing once. The sample comprised naive CD4+ T cells from blood. Every receptor here comes from a woman younger than 35 in good health. The CDR3 runs from the conserved cysteine through the conserved F or W. Each record gives: CDR3 DNA, CDR3 protein, D gene, clone size, V gene, J gene. The D gene is left open where the match is weak. The size field is filled for only some rows; it gives once, few, many or a size class.

CDR3 DNA: TGTGCCAGCAGCCAAACTAGCGGGTTATACAATGAGCAGTTCTTC; CDR3 protein: CASSQTSGLYNEQFF; D gene: TRBD2; clone size: .; V gene: TRBV7-3; J gene: TRBJ2-1
CDR3 DNA: TGTGCCAGCACCGGACAGTCCTACAATGAGCAGTTCTTC; CDR3 protein: CASTGQSYNEQFF; D gene: .; clone size: .; V gene: TRBV2; J gene: TRBJ2-1
CDR3 DNA: TGTGCCAGCAGTTACGGACAGCATGAGGAGCAGTACTTC; CDR3 protein: CASSYGQHEEQYF; D gene: .; clone size: .; V gene: TRBV5-6; J gene: TRBJ2-7
CDR3 DNA: TGCAGCGGGGGACTAGCGGGAATGGGAGTGGACAAAAACATTCAGTACTTC; CDR3 protein: CSGGLAGMGVDKNIQYF; D gene: TRBD2; clone size: few; V gene: TRBV29-1; J gene: TRBJ2-4
CDR3 DNA: TGTGCCAGCGGATCAGGGGGCGCGGGCACCGGGGAGCTGTTTTTT; CDR3 protein: CASGSGGAGTGELFF; D gene: TRBD1; clone size: few; V gene: TRBV28; J gene: TRBJ2-2
CDR3 DNA: TGTGCCAGCAGCCGAGCGACAGGGGTATCCGGGGAGCTGTTTTTT; CDR3 protein: CASSRATGVSGELFF; D gene: TRBD1; clone size: few; V gene: TRBV14; J gene: TRBJ2-2
CDR3 DNA: TGTGCCAGCAGCCCTCGGCCACTAGCGGTCTACGAGCAGTACTTC; CDR3 protein: CASSPRPLAVYEQYF; D gene: TRBD2; clone size: few; V gene: TRBV13; J gene: TRBJ2-7
CDR3 DNA: TGTGCCAGCAGCTTAGGAGGGCGACCTCAAGAGACCCAGTACTTC; CDR3 protein: CASSLGGRPQETQYF; D gene: .; clone size: few; V gene: TRBV11-2; J gene: TRBJ2-5
CDR3 DNA: TGTGCCAGCAGCTTAACGCAGGGGAGCTACGAGCAGTACTTC; CDR3 protein: CASSLTQGSYEQYF; D gene: .; clone size: .; V gene: TRBV7-9; J gene: TRBJ2-7
CDR3 DNA: TGCGCCAGCACCCGAACTGGGACAGGGCGCTCCTACGAGCAGTACTTC; CDR3 protein: CASTRTGTGRSYEQYF; D gene: TRBD1; clone size: .; V gene: TRBV5-1; J gene: TRBJ2-7
CDR3 DNA: TGCAGCGTTGGGACTAGCGGGAGTCGCGAGCAGTACTTC; CDR3 protein: CSVGTSGSREQYF; D gene: TRBD2; clone size: .; V gene: TRBV29-1; J gene: TRBJ2-7
CDR3 DNA: TGTGCCAGCAGTGACGGTACTGGGGCCAACGTCCTGACTTTC; CDR3 protein: CASSDGTGANVLTF; D gene: .; clone size: few; V gene: TRBV2; J gene: TRBJ2-6
CDR3 DNA: TGTGCCAGCAGCTTAGCGTACACCAATGAGCAGTTCTTC; CDR3 protein: CASSLAYTNEQFF; D gene: .; clone size: few; V gene: TRBV7-2; J gene: TRBJ2-1
CDR3 DNA: TGCAGCGTTGTTGGCAACAGGGGTGAAAAACTGTTTTTT; CDR3 protein: CSVVGNRGEKLFF; D gene: TRBD1; clone size: few; V gene: TRBV29-1; J gene: TRBJ1-4
CDR3 DNA: TGCGCCAGCAGAGGCGGAGGGGCCTACGAGCAGTACTTC; CDR3 protein: CASRGGGAYEQYF; D gene: .; clone size: .; V gene: TRBV4-1; J gene: TRBJ2-7
CDR3 DNA: TGTGCCAGCAGCGCAGAGGGTAGCGGGAGGGCGGTTCTGTTCTTC; CDR3 protein: CASSAEGSGRAVLFF; D gene: TRBD2; clone size: .; V gene: TRBV9; J gene: TRBJ2-1
CDR3 DNA: TGTGCCAGCAGCTTAGCGGACAGAATGAACACTGAAGCTTTCTTT; CDR3 protein: CASSLADRMNTEAFF; D gene: .; clone size: .; V gene: TRBV7-9; J gene: TRBJ1-1
CDR3 DNA: TGCGCCAGCAGCTTGGACAGATCTGGAAACACCATATATTTT; CDR3 protein: CASSLDRSGNTIYF; D gene: .; clone size: .; V gene: TRBV5-1; J gene: TRBJ1-3
CDR3 DNA: TGTGCCAGCAGCTTAAGACAGGGAAAGATTGGCTACGAGCAGTACTTC; CDR3 protein: CASSLRQGKIGYEQYF; D gene: TRBD1; clone size: few; V gene: TRBV7-9; J gene: TRBJ2-7
CDR3 DNA: TGCGCCAGCAGCTACCGGGACAGCTATGGCTACACCTTC; CDR3 protein: CASSYRDSYGYTF; D gene: TRBD1; clone size: .; V gene: TRBV5-1; J gene: TRBJ1-2
CDR3 DNA: TGTGCCAGCAGCTTAGATCCCACTAGCACAGATACGCAGTATTTT; CDR3 protein: CASSLDPTSTDTQYF; D gene: .; clone size: few; V gene: TRBV11-2; J gene: TRBJ2-3
CDR3 DNA: TGCAGCGTTGCCGGGACTAGCGGCTACAATGAGCAGTTCTTC; CDR3 protein: CSVAGTSGYNEQFF; D gene: TRBD2; clone size: .; V gene: TRBV29-1; J gene: TRBJ2-1
CDR3 DNA: TGTGCCAGCAGCGGGACAGGGGCGCCTTCGGGAGGCTACACCTTC; CDR3 protein: CASSGTGAPSGGYTF; D gene: TRBD1; clone size: few; V gene: TRBV2; J gene: TRBJ1-2
CDR3 DNA: TGCGCCAGCAGCTTGTATCCAGGGGGCGGGCAGCCCCAGCATTTT; CDR3 protein: CASSLYPGGGQPQHF; D gene: TRBD1; clone size: .; V gene: TRBV5-1; J gene: TRBJ1-5
CDR3 DNA: TGCAGCGTTGCTACAGTTAACACCGGGGAGCTGTTTTTT; CDR3 protein: CSVATVNTGELFF; D gene: .; clone size: few; V gene: TRBV29-1; J gene: TRBJ2-2
CDR3 DNA: TGTGCCAGCAGCCCTGACAGGGGCTACGAGCAGTACTTC; CDR3 protein: CASSPDRGYEQYF; D gene: TRBD1; clone size: few; V gene: TRBV14; J gene: TRBJ2-7
CDR3 DNA: TGTGCCAGCAGCAATCTCAGAGTAGCGGGAGGGAATGAGCAGTTCTTC; CDR3 protein: CASSNLRVAGGNEQFF; D gene: TRBD2; clone size: .; V gene: TRBV27; J gene: TRBJ2-1
CDR3 DNA: TGTGCCAGCAGCCCCAGGACAGGGATCGAGACCCAGTACTTC; CDR3 protein: CASSPRTGIETQYF; D gene: TRBD1; clone size: .; V gene: TRBV9; J gene: TRBJ2-5
CDR3 DNA: TGCAGCGTTGACTCCCTCACAGTTAAGCAGTTCTTC; CDR3 protein: CSVDSLTVKQFF; D gene: .; clone size: .; V gene: TRBV29-1; J gene: TRBJ2-1
CDR3 DNA: TGCAGCATATATTGGGGGGGTAGAGAGACCCAGTACTTC; CDR3 protein: CSIYWGGRETQYF; D gene: TRBD2; clone size: few; V gene: TRBV29-1; J gene: TRBJ2-5
CDR3 DNA: TGCGCCAGCAGCCAGGGTAACCGGCCAGGGAATGGCTACACCTTC; CDR3 protein: CASSQGNRPGNGYTF; D gene: .; clone size: few; V gene: TRBV4-3; J gene: TRBJ1-2
CDR3 DNA: TGTGCCAGCAGTTACAGGTCAGGTCCGAGTCAGCCCCAGCATTTT; CDR3 protein: CASSYRSGPSQPQHF; D gene: .; clone size: few; V gene: TRBV6-5; J gene: TRBJ1-5
CDR3 DNA: TGCGCCAGCAGCCAAGATCGACGCGGGAGGGATACGCAGTATTTT; CDR3 protein: CASSQDRRGRDTQYF; D gene: TRBD2; clone size: once; V gene: TRBV4-1; J gene: TRBJ2-3